This TCR beta chain was sequenced for a study of T cell responses to AZD1222 COVID-19 vaccine. Study findings and constraints: An increase in Spike-specific TCR breadth and depth was observed after two AZD1222 doses. The CD4 TCRs associated with vaccination extended across spike and predominated at 160-218 and 743-854.

In regard to this clone: Its target is unknown.

The V gene end was trimmed by 6 bases and the J gene end by 2 bases; junction bases not matched to a gene: 12. Germline loops: CDR1 SGHVS, CDR2 FQNEAQ. The CDR3 loop spans 18 amino acids. Second-dose recipients at about 4 or about 12 weeks were treated as one pooled group. Using immunoSEQ multiplex PCR, the repertoire was profiled, and TCRdb retains in-frame clones only, with some absent. The sample lists 91,000 or so clones, 90% to 95% seen once, with under 3.5% in the top ten. The material sequenced was peripheral blood, taken 28 days after the second AZD1222 dose. This receptor was obtained from an adult who received the AZD1222 COVID-19 vaccine. This rearrangement joins TRBV7-8 to TRBJ2-7; 14 positions agree with TRBD2. The CDR3 region is CASSPRVGTSGGPYEQYF. DNA for the CDR3: TGTGCCAGCAGTCCCCGAGTCGGGACTAGCGGGGGCCCCTACGAGCAGTACTTC. Complete variable domain (other parts from reference TRBV7-8 and TRBJ2-7): GAGVSQSPRYKVAKRGQDVALRCDPISGHVSLFWYQQALGQGPEFLTYFQNEAQLDKSGLPSDRFFAERPEGSVSTLKIQRTQQEDSAVYLCASSPRVGTSGGPYEQYFGPGTRLTVT.